These 17 T cell receptor beta chains share one sample of origin, sequenced in a study of CD8 T cells in ankylosing spondylitis. Study-level findings and limits: A motif in TCR beta, a set of roughly eight highly homologous variants, appeared characteristic of ankylosing spondylitis blood.

MiXCR, run by TCRdb on the 5' RACE reads, gives a single entry per CDR3 protein. The sample has 350,000 or so distinct CDR3 sequences, 6.5% to 10% seen once; the top ten hold about 14%. Which antigens these TCRs recognize remains unknown. Sequenced input: blood, either unsorted or a sorted T cell fraction (not recorded which). These receptor sequences come from a male donor with ankylosing spondylitis.

The chain combines TRBV7-2 with TRBJ2-1, with TRBD2 as a possible D gene (6 bases). The germline V gene has CDR1 SGHTA and CDR2 FQGNSA. The CDR3 extends over 14 amino acids. V lost 8 bases to trimming and J lost 1 base, with 12 bases between them. The CDR3 nucleotides are TGTGCCAGCCTAGCGATGAGGTCCTACAATGAGCAGTTCTTC. It yields the protein CASLAMRSYNEQFF.

This clonotype has just a few counts. This chain uses TRBV5-1 with TRBJ2-2; D gene ambiguous. This CDR3 region has 14 residues. Germline CDR1 reads SGHRS; CDR2 reads YFSETQ. Trimming removed 0 bases at V and 6 bases at J, with 9 bases between. DNA for the CDR3: TGCGCCAGCAGCTTGGAGCCCAGGCCCGGGGAGCTGTTTTTT. Amino acid sequence: CASSLEPRPGELFF.

This clonotype was picked up a small number of times. This chain's CDR3 is CASSLSSRTSGRALDSTDTQYF. CDR3 DNA sequence: TGTGCCAGCAGCTTAAGCTCTCGGACTAGCGGGAGGGCCCTCGATAGCACAGATACGCAGTATTTT. The chain joins TRBV7-3 to TRBJ2-3, with 15 bases aligning to TRBD2. The length of the CDR3 is 22 residues. Looked up from germline, CDR1 is SGHTA and CDR2 is FQGTGA. V lost 1 base to trimming and J lost 0 bases; unmatched junction nucleotides: 14.

This clonotype occurred a few times. This sequence joins TRBV18 and TRBJ2-1; no clear D gene. Deletions cut 2 bases from V and 0 bases from J, with 11 bases between. CDR3 length equals 16 residues. Germline CDR1 and CDR2: KGHSH and LQKENI. CDR3 loop: CASSPNGRSSYNEQFF. The CDR3 bases are TGTGCCAGCTCACCAAACGGGCGGAGCTCCTACAATGAGCAGTTCTTC.

This clonotype came up many times. This CDR3 reads CASSPGLEQFF. DNA for the CDR3: TGTGCCAGCAGCCCGGGACTTGAGCAGTTCTTC. The gene calls are TRBV14 and TRBJ2-1, with D perhaps matching TRBD2 (6 bases). The germline V gene encodes CDR1 SGHDN and CDR2 FVKESK. Trimming cost V 4 bases and J 9 bases, with 7 bases left between them. The CDR3 has 11 residues.

The rearrangement joins TRBV7-2 to TRBJ2-1; tentatively, D is TRBD1 (5 bases). V was cut by 5 bases and J by 3 bases, with 14 bases left in between. Germline CDR1 is SGHTA and CDR2 is FQGNSA. The CDR3 is 15 residues long. CDR3 loop: CASSLSGAVYNEQFF. CDR3 DNA sequence: TGTGCCAGCAGCCTCAGTGGGGCCGTCTACAATGAGCAGTTCTTC.

This clonotype was seen many times. V and J are TRBV29-1 and TRBJ2-3, with D unclear. This CDR3 comprises 11 residues. V gave up 6 bases and J gave up 0 bases, with 4 bases separating them. Germline V CDR1 and CDR2: SQVTM, ANQGSEA. CDR3 loop: CSVGSTDTQYF. CDR3 nucleotide sequence: TGCAGCGTCGGAAGCACAGATACGCAGTATTTT.

This clonotype was seen ten or more times. The rearrangement links TRBV11-2 to TRBJ2-1, with D perhaps matching TRBD1 or TRBD2 (5 bases each). Trimming pared 5 bases from V and 4 bases from J, leaving 15 bases between. The CDR3 sequence is 15 residues long. The germline V gene encodes CDR1 SGHAT and CDR2 FQNNGV. The CDR3: CASSPSGTRYNEQFF. In DNA, the CDR3 is TGTGCCAGCAGCCCCTCCGGGACCCGTTACAATGAGCAGTTCTTC. The entire variable domain, with the rest obtained from reference TRBV11-2 and TRBJ2-1, is as follows: EAGVAQSPRYKIIEKRQSVAFWCNPISGHATLYWYQQILGQGPKLLIQFQNNGVVDDSQLPKDRFSAERLKGVDSTLKIQPAKLEDSAVYLCASSPSGTRYNEQFFGPGTRLTVL.

This clonotype was counted at least ten times. The V gene is TRBV5-1, the J gene TRBJ1-2, with unresolved D. This CDR3 is 15 amino acids long. V was trimmed by 0 bases and J by 0 bases, leaving 9 bases between them. Germline V lookup: CDR1 SGHRS, CDR2 YFSETQ. This CDR3 is CASSLVPQANYGYTF. Here the CDR3 DNA reads TGCGCCAGCAGCTTGGTCCCCCAAGCTAACTATGGCTACACCTTC. Full variable domain (outside the CDR3, taken from reference TRBV5-1 and TRBJ1-2): KAGVTQTPRYLIKTRGQQVTLSCSPISGHRSVSWYQQTPGQGLQFLFEYFSETQRNKGNFPGRFSGRQFSNSRSEMNVSTLELGDSALYLCASSLVPQANYGYTFGSGTRLTVV.

Ten or more counts support this clonotype. The chain combines TRBV13 with TRBJ2-2; 7 nucleotides align to TRBD2. J was trimmed by 4 bases and V by 2 bases; bases with no gene match: 4. CDR1 and CDR2 from the germline V gene are PRHDT and FYEKMQ (reference sequence). CDR3 length: 15 residues. The CDR3 sequence is CASSLRSGGTGELFF. DNA for the CDR3: TGTGCCAGCAGCTTACGGTCGGGAGGCACCGGGGAGCTGTTTTTT.

There are many counts of this clonotype. This chain connects TRBV7-9 to TRBJ2-3; D is possibly TRBD2 (5 bases). Trimming pared 1 base from V and 3 bases from J, leaving 5 bases between. Germline lookup yields CDR1 SEHNR and CDR2 FQNEAQ (reference sequence). The CDR3 loop spans 13 amino acids. The CDR3 region is CASSLGGTDTQYF. The CDR3 DNA sequence: TGTGCCAGCAGCTTAGGAGGGACAGATACGCAGTATTTT.

V is TRBV6-2 or TRBV6-3 and J is TRBJ2-7; 7 nucleotides match TRBD1. The CDR3 extends over 14 amino acids. Germline V gives CDR1 MNHEY, CDR2 SVGEGT. V was pared by 6 bases and J by 2 bases, with 7 bases of the junction left unmatched. The chain's CDR3 is CASRLDRMAYEQYF. CDR3 nucleotides: TGTGCCAGCAGATTGGACAGGATGGCCTACGAGCAGTACTTC.

The J gene is TRBJ1-5, the V gene TRBV5-8; D is unresolved. CDR1 is SGHTS, CDR2 YDEGEE, per germline. CDR3 length: 15 amino acids. V was trimmed by 0 bases and J by 1 base, leaving 8 bases between them. The CDR3 DNA reads TGTGCCAGCAGCTTGGTACAGATCAGCAATCAGCCCCAGCATTTT. Translating gives CASSLVQISNQPQHF.

The rearrangement joins TRBV10-3 to TRBJ1-5; D is undetermined. The germline gives CDR1 ENHRY, CDR2 SYGVKD. The CDR3 covers 17 residues. The germline V and J ends were trimmed by 0 bases and 4 bases, with 16 bases remaining between them. CDR3 protein: CAISESWGSLINQPQHF. The CDR3 bases are TGTGCCATCAGTGAGTCGTGGGGAAGCCTAATAAATCAGCCCCAGCATTTT.

This clonotype was seen more than once but under ten times. The chain couples TRBV7-2 to TRBJ1-4; TRBD1 aligns across 12 bases. Germline V CDR1 and CDR2: SGHTA, FQGNSA. V shed 5 bases, J shed 8 bases, and the junction held 9 bases outside the gene matches. The CDR3 has 16 amino acids. The CDR3 region has the DNA TGTGCCAGCAGCCCGCATCCGGGACAGGGGGCGGAAAAACTGTTTTTT. Translation gives CASSPHPGQGAEKLFF.

This clonotype was seen only a few times. The chain combines TRBV5-1 with TRBJ2-2, with 7 bases aligning to TRBD1. The V and J ends lost 4 bases and 0 bases, in that order; junction bases with no gene match: 12. The length of the CDR3 is 18 residues. From germline, CDR1 is SGHRS and CDR2 YFSETQ. The DNA for the CDR3 is TGCGCCAGCAGCGTACACGACAGGGCGGGTTCGAACACCGGGGAGCTGTTTTTT. Encoded protein: CASSVHDRAGSNTGELFF. Looking up the rest from reference TRBV5-1 and TRBJ2-2 gives the full variable domain: KAGVTQTPRYLIKTRGQQVTLSCSPISGHRSVSWYQQTPGQGLQFLFEYFSETQRNKGNFPGRFSGRQFSNSRSEMNVSTLELGDSALYLCASSVHDRAGSNTGELFFGEGSRLTVL.

This chain connects TRBV6-5 to TRBJ1-2; D unresolved. With 0 bases removed from V and 6 bases from J, the gap between germline ends came to 20 bases. From germline, CDR1 is MNHEY and CDR2 SVGAGI. The CDR3 is 17 amino acids. The CDR3 is CASSYSIAVVSGDGYTF. Here the CDR3 DNA reads TGTGCCAGCAGTTACTCGATCGCAGTGGTCTCTGGGGATGGCTACACCTTC.